One sample yielded the 3 T cell receptor beta chains listed below, sequenced in a study of T cells after posttransplantation cyclophosphamide. Data came from immunoSEQ multiplex PCR; TCRdb stores just in-frame clones and leaves some out. Of about 22,000 clones in the sample, 80% to 90% are singletons; the top ten hold 7% to 9.5%. Methotrexate plus calcineurin inhibitor accompanied controls' myeloablative marrow transplants; sampling was 1 year later. The sequences come from PBMCs, collected after an allogeneic stem cell transplant with a calcineurin inhibitor and methotrexate. Receptor source: a female patient in her fifties or sixties who received an allogeneic stem cell transplant from an unrelated donor, was CMV-positive, and had chronic GVHD only. Some T cells may be the graft donor's.

This sequence joins TRBV11-2 and TRBJ2-5; 14 bases line up with TRBD2. Germline CDR1 is SGHAT and CDR2 is FQNNGV. The V and J ends lost 8 bases and 5 bases, in that order; junction bases with no gene match: 10. This CDR3 spans 16 amino acids. The CDR3 loop reads CASLTGLAGVRETQYF. CDR3 DNA: TGTGCCAGCCTAACGGGACTAGCGGGAGTTAGGGAGACCCAGTACTTC. Drawing the rest from reference TRBV11-2 and TRBJ2-5, the complete variable domain is EAGVAQSPRYKIIEKRQSVAFWCNPISGHATLYWYQQILGQGPKLLIQFQNNGVVDDSQLPKDRFSAERLKGVDSTLKIQPAKLEDSAVYLCASLTGLAGVRETQYFGPGTRLLVL.

This chain links TRBV7-2 with TRBJ1-5; D is undetermined. Trimming shortened V by 2 bases and J by 3 bases, and 8 bases separated the two germline ends. This CDR3 has 14 amino acids. Germline loops: CDR1 SGHTA, CDR2 FQGNSA. The DNA for the CDR3 is TGTGCCAGCAGCTTACGAAGCTCCAATCAGCCCCAGCATTTT. This codes for CASSLRSSNQPQHF.

The chain couples TRBV9 to TRBJ2-5; no reliable D call. Germline CDR1 SGDLS, CDR2 YYNGEE. V lost 0 bases and J lost 2, with 8 bases in between. The CDR3 consists of 14 residues. CDR3 loop: CASSVGHRQETQYF. In DNA form, the CDR3 reads TGTGCCAGCAGCGTAGGTCACAGACAAGAGACCCAGTACTTC.